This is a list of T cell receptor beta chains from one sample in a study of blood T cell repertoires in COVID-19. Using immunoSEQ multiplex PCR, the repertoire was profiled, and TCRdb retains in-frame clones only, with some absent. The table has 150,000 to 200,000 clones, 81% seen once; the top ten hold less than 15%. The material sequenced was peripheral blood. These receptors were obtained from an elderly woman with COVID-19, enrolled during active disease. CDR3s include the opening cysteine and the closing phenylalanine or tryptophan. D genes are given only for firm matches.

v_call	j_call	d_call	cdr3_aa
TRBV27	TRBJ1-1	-	CASSLFPDSAPEAFF
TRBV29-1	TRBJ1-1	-	CSARLPTMNTEAFF
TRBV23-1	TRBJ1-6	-	CASLALPSSYNSPLHF
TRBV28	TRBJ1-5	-	CASSLGTGSNQPQHF
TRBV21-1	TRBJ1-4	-	CASSKVRRDKLFF
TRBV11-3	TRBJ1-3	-	CASSARFGNTIYF
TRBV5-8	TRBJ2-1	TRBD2	CASSLTSADEQFF
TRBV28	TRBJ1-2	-	CASSLLGLGYGYTF
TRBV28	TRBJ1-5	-	CASSLGGSSNQPQHF
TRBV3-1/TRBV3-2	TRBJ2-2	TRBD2	CASSQVSLRSGRIGELFF
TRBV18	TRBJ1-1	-	CASSRGTIPTEAFF
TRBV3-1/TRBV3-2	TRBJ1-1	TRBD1	CASSPIWGTGVDPNTEAFF
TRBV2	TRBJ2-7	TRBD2	CASSSGLAGVEQYF
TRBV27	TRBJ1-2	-	CASRPGQGLYGYTF
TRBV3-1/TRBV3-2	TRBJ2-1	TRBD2	CASSHTTPEGLADSYNEQFF
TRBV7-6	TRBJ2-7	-	CASSLTVSSYEQYF
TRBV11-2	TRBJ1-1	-	CASSLKSVWAKAFF
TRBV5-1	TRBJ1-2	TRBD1	CASSSHAGGAGYGYTF
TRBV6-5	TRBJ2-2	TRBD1	CASRGQGRVPGELFF
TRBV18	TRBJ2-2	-	CASSPSVGPHTGELFF
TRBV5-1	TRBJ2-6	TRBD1	CASKPGQGFSGANVLTF
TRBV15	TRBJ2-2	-	CATRPRSGAGELFF
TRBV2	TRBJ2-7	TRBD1	CASSRDRSYEQYF
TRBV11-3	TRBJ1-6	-	CASSFSCSPLHF
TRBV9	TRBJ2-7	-	CASSPDTSSYEQYF
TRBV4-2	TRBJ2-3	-	CASSHVSSSTDTQYF
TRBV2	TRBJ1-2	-	CASSTTESDGYTF
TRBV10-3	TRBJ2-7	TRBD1	CAISELGQGYEQYF
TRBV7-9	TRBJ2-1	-	CASSSGNEQFF
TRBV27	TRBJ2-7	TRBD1	CASSLSRDRSYEQYF
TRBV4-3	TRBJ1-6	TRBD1	CASSLDRVGSPLHF
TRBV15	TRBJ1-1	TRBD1	CATSRDSTGVGTEAFF
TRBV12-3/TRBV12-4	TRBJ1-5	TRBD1	CASRGTGYQPQHF